These 21 T cell receptor beta chains came from one sample sequenced in a study of CD39 and CD103 CD8 tumor-infiltrating T cells. Method: immunoSEQ multiplex PCR; TCRdb's copy keeps in-frame clones and lacks some. The sample holds 2,000 to 2,500 clones; about two thirds are singletons and the top ten take 10% to 15%. Sequenced sample: CD39- CD103- CD8+ T cells sorted from the tumor. Subset given: CD103-CD39- double-negative CD45RA- CD8 T cells. These TCRs come from a human donor with head and neck squamous cell carcinoma.

The chain employs TRBV19 and TRBJ2-1; 7 nucleotides match TRBD1. Germline V gives CDR1 LNHDA, CDR2 SQIVND (reference sequence). V was pared by 4 bases and J by 4 bases, with 10 bases of the junction left unmatched. This CDR3 comprises 16 residues. The CDR3 spells CASSTRDREFYNEQFF. DNA for the CDR3: TGTGCCAGTAGTACTCGGGACAGAGAATTTTACAATGAGCAGTTCTTC.

This chain connects TRBV6-5 to TRBJ1-1; weak D call: TRBD1 (5 bases). V gave up 2 bases and J gave up 4 bases, with 11 bases separating them. Germline CDR1 and CDR2: MNHEY and SVGAGI. This CDR3 comprises 14 residues. This CDR3 reads CASSYTRGSTEAFF. DNA of the CDR3: TGTGCCAGCAGTTACACCCGGGGGAGCACTGAAGCTTTCTTT.

This clone has more than one count but fewer than ten. The chain uses TRBV29-1 and TRBJ1-1; D is unclear. The CDR3 is made up of 11 amino acids. Germline CDR1 is SQVTM and CDR2 is ANQGSEA. V lost 6 bases and J 4 bases, leaving 9 bases between the germline ends. CDR3 DNA sequence: TGCAGCGTGGCCCCACTCACTGAAGCTTTCTTT. It specifies CSVAPLTEAFF. The full variable domain, rest sourced from reference TRBV29-1 and TRBJ1-1, is SAVISQKPSRDICQRGTSLTIQCQVDSQVTMMFWYRQQPGQSLTLIATANQGSEATYESGFVIDKFPISRPNLTFSTLTVSNMSPEDSSIYLCSVAPLTEAFFGQGTRLTVV.

This sequence joins TRBV5-1 and TRBJ1-5; TRBD1 aligns across 8 bases. V was clipped by 1 base and J by 14 bases; unmatched bases: 14. The germline V gene has CDR1 SGHRS and CDR2 YFSETQ. CDR3 size: 15 residues. The CDR3 is CASSLPGQDSGDKHF. The CDR3 DNA follows: TGCGCCAGCAGCTTGCCGGGACAGGACAGTGGGGATAAGCATTTT.

The chain has TRBV4-2 and TRBJ2-6; maybe TRBD2 (5 bases). V shed 0 bases and J shed 3 bases, with 12 bases lying between them. The CDR3 sequence is 17 residues long. The germline V gene encodes CDR1 LGHNA and CDR2 YNFKEQ. Here the CDR3 reads CASSQDSSSYGANVLTF. The CDR3 nucleotides are TGTGCCAGCAGCCAAGATTCTAGCTCGTATGGGGCCAACGTCCTGACTTTC.

The chain has TRBV5-1 and TRBJ1-1; D call uncertain. Germline V gives CDR1 SGHRS, CDR2 YFSETQ. Trimming stripped 0 bases from V and 0 bases from J, with 6 bases between. This CDR3 is 14 amino acids long. CDR3 coding DNA: TGCGCCAGCAGCTTGGCCTTCCTGAACACTGAAGCTTTCTTT. Amino acids: CASSLAFLNTEAFF.

The chain combines TRBV21-1 with TRBJ1-6; TRBD1, the table's D call, lacks a check against the DNA. TRBV21-1 is a listed pseudogene. CDR3 length: 17 residues. The CDR3 coding sequence is TGTGCCAGCAGCAATCCTTACCAGTCCTCCTATAATTCACCCCTCCACTTT. It codes for CASSNPYQSSYNSPLHF.

This clone was observed a handful of times. The genes are TRBV5-5 and TRBJ1-3; D not certain. This CDR3 has 15 amino acids. V lost 0 bases to trimming and J lost 0 bases, with 7 bases between them. CDR1 and CDR2 from the germline V gene are SGHKS and YYEKEE (reference sequence). The CDR3 bases are TGTGCCAGCAGCTTGGAAGTCTACTCTGGAAACACCATATATTTT. This gives the protein CASSLEVYSGNTIYF.

This clone was detected only a few times. The chain is built from TRBV5-4 and TRBJ1-1; D remains ambiguous. Deletions cut 5 bases from V and 8 bases from J, with 16 bases between. The CDR3 has 13 residues. The germline gives CDR1 SGHNT, CDR2 YYREEE (reference sequence). The CDR3 DNA follows: TGTGCCAGCAGTTACATGAATGGGCCCGAAGCTTTCTTT. It translates to CASSYMNGPEAFF.

A few counts support this clone. The sample has other DNA sequences that encode this CDR3 too. The chain joins TRBV7-9 to TRBJ2-1; TRBD2 is a possible D gene (6 bases). Trimming stripped 4 bases from V and 0 bases from J, with 7 bases between. The germline CDR1 and CDR2 sequences are SEHNR and FQNEAQ (reference sequence). This CDR3 comprises 14 residues. The CDR3 DNA reads TGTGCCAGCAGCTCCGGGAGCTCCTACAATGAGCAGTTCTTC. Amino acid sequence: CASSSGSSYNEQFF.

The chain couples TRBV27 to TRBJ1-6; D not certain. There are 14 residues in the CDR3. V lost 1 base and J 4 bases, leaving 5 bases between the germline ends. Looked up from germline, CDR1 is MNHEY and CDR2 is SMNVEV (reference sequence). The CDR3 sequence is CASSLLGYNSPLHF. CDR3 DNA sequence: TGTGCCAGCAGTTTATTGGGGTATAATTCACCCCTCCACTTT.

This clone was observed a few times. The rearrangement joins TRBV5-4 to TRBJ1-1; 8 bases match TRBD1. This CDR3 has 14 residues. J was trimmed by 7 bases and V by 4 bases; bases with no gene match: 9. Looked up from germline, CDR1 is SGHNT and CDR2 is YYREEE (reference sequence). The CDR3 reads CASSPGQGRYEAFF. As DNA, the CDR3 is TGTGCCAGCAGCCCCGGACAGGGAAGATATGAAGCTTTCTTT.

The chain uses TRBV15 and TRBJ2-7; no firm D call. The CDR3 runs to 13 residues. CDR1 and CDR2 (germline): LNHNV, YYDKDF (reference sequence). The V gene lost 4 bases and the J gene lost 0 bases, with 7 bases spanning the gap. CDR3 DNA: TGTGCCACCAGCACCGGAAGCTCCTACGAGCAGTACTTC. The encoded protein is CATSTGSSYEQYF.

This clone was observed a single time. This chain uses TRBV2 with TRBJ2-1; 9 bases line up with TRBD2. The CDR3 sequence is 15 residues long. Germline CDR1 SNHLY, CDR2 FYNNEI. Trimming took 3 bases from V and 1 from J; bases not matched to a gene: 1. CDR3 amino acids: CASSDTSGSYNEQFF. CDR3 DNA sequence: TGTGCCAGCAGTGATACTAGCGGGTCCTACAATGAGCAGTTCTTC. Combining the CDR3 with reference TRBV2 and TRBJ2-1 gives the whole variable domain EPEVTQTPSHQVTQMGQEVILRCVPISNHLYFYWYRQILGQKVEFLVSFYNNEISEKSEIFDDQFSVERPDGSNFTLKIRSTKLEDSAMYFCASSDTSGSYNEQFFGPGTRLTVL.

The gene calls are TRBV5-4 and TRBJ2-7; D ambiguous. Per germline, CDR1 SGHNT and CDR2 YYREEE (reference sequence). V dropped 0 bases and J dropped 5 bases, with 12 bases sitting between them. The CDR3 sequence is 14 residues long. The CDR3 DNA reads as TGTGCCAGCAGCTTGGGAGCTGCCCCCAACGAGCAGTACTTC. It codes for CASSLGAAPNEQYF.

The V call is TRBV6-1, the J call TRBJ2-1; 7 bases align to TRBD1. With 6 bases clipped from V and 7 bases from J, the junction kept 12 bases outside the gene matches. Germline-derived CDR1 and CDR2 are MNHNS and SASEGT. The CDR3 spans 15 residues. CDR3 in DNA: TGTGCCAGCAGCGAGCCGGGACAGCTTGGGAATGAGCAGTTCTTC. Protein sequence: CASSEPGQLGNEQFF.

The CDR3 nucleotides are TGCGCCAGCAGCCAAGGGATGTTTAACTATGGCTACACCTTC. It is translated as CASSQGMFNYGYTF. This chain joins TRBV4-1 and TRBJ1-2; D is unresolved. Trimming cost V 1 base and J 1 base, with 7 bases left between them. The CDR3 loop spans 14 amino acids. CDR1 is MGHRA, CDR2 YSYEKL, per germline.

The V call is TRBV7-9, the J call TRBJ1-2, with D possibly matching TRBD1 (6 bases). The CDR3 spans 14 residues. Between the trimmed V and J ends, which lost 3 bases and 6 bases, there was a span of 14 bases. Germline CDR1 is SEHNR and CDR2 is FQNEAQ (reference sequence). DNA of the CDR3: TGTGCCAGCAGCTTCGGAGGAGGGGGGGATGGCTACACCTTC. Its protein product is CASSFGGGGDGYTF.

V and J are TRBV2 and TRBJ2-1, with a possible D match to TRBD2 (5 bases). The CDR3 is made up of 14 amino acids. Germline assignment: CDR1 SNHLY and CDR2 FYNNEI. Between the trimmed V and J ends, which lost 7 bases and 2 bases, there was a span of 12 bases. The DNA for the CDR3 is TGTGCCAGCACCGGTTTCGGGGCCTACAATGAGCAGTTCTTC. This gives the protein CASTGFGAYNEQFF.

For the CDR3, the DNA is TGTGCCAGCAGTTACACATCTAGCGGCTCCTACAATGAGCAGTTCTTC. This translates into CASSYTSSGSYNEQFF. The V gene is TRBV6-6, the J gene TRBJ2-1, with TRBD2 matching 7 bases. V trimming: 2 bases; J trimming: 0 bases; junction bases outside the gene matches: 4. The CDR3 contains 16 residues. Germline V gene sequence: CDR1 MNHNY, CDR2 SVGAGI (reference sequence).

The rearrangement joins TRBV2 to TRBJ2-2; D gene uncertain. The CDR3 extends over 16 amino acids. Germline V gene data show CDR1 as SNHLY and CDR2 as FYNNEI. Trimming pared 6 bases from V and 0 bases from J, leaving 14 bases between. CDR3: CASRTLLVTNTGELFF. CDR3 DNA sequence: TGTGCCAGCAGGACACTTTTAGTCACGAACACCGGGGAGCTGTTTTTT.